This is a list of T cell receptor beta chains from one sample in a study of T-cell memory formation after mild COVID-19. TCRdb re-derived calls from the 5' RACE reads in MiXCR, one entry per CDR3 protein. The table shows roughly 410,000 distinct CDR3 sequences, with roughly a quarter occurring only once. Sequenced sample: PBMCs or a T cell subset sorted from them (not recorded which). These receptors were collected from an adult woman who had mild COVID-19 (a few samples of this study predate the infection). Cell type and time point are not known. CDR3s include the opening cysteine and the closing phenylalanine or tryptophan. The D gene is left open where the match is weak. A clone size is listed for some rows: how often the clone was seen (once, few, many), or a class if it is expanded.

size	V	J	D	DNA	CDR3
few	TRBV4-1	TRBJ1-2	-	TGCGCCAGCAGCCACTTCGCCCCGGGAAGGGATGGCTACACCTTC	CASSHFAPGRDGYTF
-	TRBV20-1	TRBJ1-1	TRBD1	TGCAGTGCTAGAGGTGGACAGGCCCCGCCTGAAGCTTTCTTT	CSARGGQAPPEAFF
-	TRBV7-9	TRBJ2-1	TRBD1	TGTGCCAGCAGCGCCGGGACAGGGTCTAAATTCTTC	CASSAGTGSKFF
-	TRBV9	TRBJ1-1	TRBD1	TGTGCCAGCAGCACTGGACAGGGGCTGGCTGAAGCTTTCTTT	CASSTGQGLAEAFF
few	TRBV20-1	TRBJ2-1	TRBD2	TGCAGTGCTAGAGCTCGGCTAGCGGGATTCAATGAGCAGTTCTTC	CSARARLAGFNEQFF
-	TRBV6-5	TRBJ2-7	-	TGTGCCAGCAGTTACACTGGCCCCTACGAGCAGTACTTC	CASSYTGPYEQYF
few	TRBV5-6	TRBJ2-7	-	TGTGCCAGCAGCTTGGGCCGGGGGCGCAACGAGCAGTACTTC	CASSLGRGRNEQYF
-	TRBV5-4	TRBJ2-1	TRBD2	TGTGCCAGCAGCTTGAGAGCGGGAGGTCTCAATGAGCAGTTCTTC	CASSLRAGGLNEQFF
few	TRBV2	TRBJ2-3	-	TGTGCCAGCAGTGGGATTCAGGCTAGCACAGATACGCAGTATTTT	CASSGIQASTDTQYF
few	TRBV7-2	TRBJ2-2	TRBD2	TGTGCCAGCAGCTTAGAGGGTGCGGGAGTTATCGGGGAGCTGTTTTTT	CASSLEGAGVIGELFF
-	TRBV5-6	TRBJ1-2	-	TGTGCCAGCGAGGAGGGGGGCTATGGCTACACCTTC	CASEEGGYGYTF
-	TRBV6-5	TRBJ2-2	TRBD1	TGTGCCAGCAGTTACGGGGACAGGGTTAGGGCCGGGGAGCTGTTTTTT	CASSYGDRVRAGELFF
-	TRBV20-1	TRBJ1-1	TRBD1	TGCAGTGCTACACCGGGACAGGGGAATATGTGGAACACTGAAGCTTTCTTT	CSATPGQGNMWNTEAFF
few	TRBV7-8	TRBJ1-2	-	TGTGCCAGCAGCTTAGGAGGCACAAGTAACTATGGCTACACCTTC	CASSLGGTSNYGYTF
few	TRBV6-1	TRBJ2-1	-	TGTGCCAGCAGTCTTCCCCCCGGGACGGACTCCTACAATGAGCAGTTCTTC	CASSLPPGTDSYNEQFF
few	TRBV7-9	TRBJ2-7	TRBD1	TGTGCCAGCAGCCCAGACAGGGGCCGCTACTACGAGCAGTACTTC	CASSPDRGRYYEQYF
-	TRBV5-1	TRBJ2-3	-	TGCGCCAGCAGCTCACAGGGACGGGTCGGCCCCACAGATACGCAGTATTTT	CASSSQGRVGPTDTQYF